The 26 T cell receptor beta chains below come from one sample, sequenced in a study of monozygotic twins with inflammatory bowel disease. Reprocessing the 5' RACE reads, TCRdb reports a single entry for every CDR3 protein and omits DNA. This sample's table has around 450,000 distinct CDR3 sequences. The sequenced sample was blood. The receptors come from a human donor with ulcerative colitis or Crohn's disease, or a healthy co-twin of an affected twin (not recorded which).

This sequence joins TRBV9 and TRBJ1-5. Germline V gives CDR1 SGDLS, CDR2 YYNGEE. This CDR3 region has 13 residues. The CDR3 is CAASGPFNQPQHF. The full variable domain, with the rest looked up from reference TRBV9 and TRBJ1-5, is DSGVTQTPKHLITATGQRVTLRCSPRSGDLSVYWYQQSLDQGLQFLIQYYNGEERAKGNILERFSAQQFPDLHSELNLSSLELGDSALYFCAASGPFNQPQHFGDGTRLSIL.

The chain couples TRBV7-9 to TRBJ2-1. The germline gives CDR1 SEHNR, CDR2 FQNEAQ (reference sequence). The CDR3 covers 16 residues. The chain's CDR3 is CASSFLPQTSYNEQFF.

The J gene is TRBJ1-1, the V gene TRBV9; the D call of TRBD1 rests on TCRdb alone, since no DNA is present to check it. Germline CDR1 SGDLS, CDR2 YYNGEE. The CDR3 spans 16 residues. CDR3 in amino acids: CASSVGGGGGNTEAFF.

The genes are TRBV6-5 and TRBJ2-2; without DNA, the TCRdb call of TRBD1 cannot be checked. The germline CDR1 and CDR2 sequences are MNHEY and SVGAGI. The CDR3 extends over 16 amino acids. The CDR3: CASSYSTGYDTGELFF.

Here the CDR3 reads CASSSYHGDTQYF. This chain links TRBV11-3 with TRBJ2-3. The CDR3 has 13 amino acids. The germline CDR1 and CDR2 sequences are SGHNT and YENEEA.

The chain is built from TRBV7-9 and TRBJ2-7; TCRdb returns TRBD1, unconfirmable since there is no DNA. The CDR3 consists of 16 residues. Germline V gives CDR1 SEHNR, CDR2 FQNEAQ (reference sequence). The CDR3 protein is CASSWGPGQVGYEQYF.

V is TRBV4-2 and J is TRBJ1-2; TCRdb names TRBD1, which stays unverified in the absence of DNA. Germline V lookup: CDR1 LGHNA, CDR2 YNFKEQ. CDR3 length equals 14 residues. CDR3 residues: CASSQGGAADGYTF.

J is TRBJ1-1 and V is TRBV6-1. CDR3 size: 14 residues. The germline V gene has CDR1 MNHNS and CDR2 SASEGT. The CDR3 is CASTIGRLNTEAFF.

The gene calls are TRBV28 and TRBJ2-5; TCRdb returns TRBD2, unconfirmable since there is no DNA. In germline, CDR1 is MDHEN, CDR2 SYDVKM. The length of the CDR3 is 14 residues. CDR3 in amino acids: CASSFGGGRETQYF.

This chain connects TRBV6-6 to TRBJ2-1; no DNA is available, so the TRBD2 call from TCRdb remains unchecked. CDR1 MNHNY and CDR2 SVGAGI come from the germline V gene (reference sequence). CDR3 length: 14 residues. The CDR3 here is CASILSGGGTEQFF.

The gene calls are TRBV7-8 and TRBJ2-5; without DNA, the TCRdb call of TRBD2 cannot be checked. The CDR3 is 15 residues long. Germline loops: CDR1 SGHVS, CDR2 FQNEAQ. CDR3 amino acids: CASSLVGGNAETQYF.

The chain has TRBV7-2 and TRBJ2-1; TCRdb returns TRBD1, unconfirmable since there is no DNA. The germline gives CDR1 SGHTA, CDR2 FQGNSA. The CDR3 totals 16 residues. Here the CDR3 reads CASSFAEEWSGRRQFF.

V usage is TRBV18 and J usage is TRBJ1-3. CDR3 length equals 19 residues. Germline V lookup: CDR1 KGHSH, CDR2 LQKENI. The CDR3 is CASSPGLLSGPTSGNTIYF.

The gene calls are TRBV3-1 and TRBJ2-3. This CDR3 spans 12 amino acids. Germline CDR1 LGHDT, CDR2 YNNKEL (reference sequence). This CDR3 reads CASSDPVDTQYF.

The chain recombines TRBV7-2 with TRBJ2-3; TCRdb outputs TRBD1, but without DNA this stays unchecked. CDR3 length: 17 amino acids. Germline values: CDR1 SGHTA, CDR2 FQGNSA. Here the CDR3 reads CASSLAVLAGGADTQYF.

The CDR3 loop is CASSLRQARTEAFF. V usage is TRBV7-2 and J usage is TRBJ1-1. CDR3 length equals 14 residues. Germline V lookup: CDR1 SGHTA, CDR2 FQGNSA.

The gene calls are TRBV5-1 and TRBJ2-3; TCRdb selects TRBD1, and the lack of DNA leaves this call unchecked. The CDR3 sequence is 15 residues long. Germline CDR1 is SGHRS and CDR2 is YFSETQ. The CDR3 spells CASSSDGTSTDTQYF.

This sequence joins TRBV5-1 and TRBJ2-1; without DNA, the TCRdb call of TRBD1 cannot be checked. The CDR3 has 15 amino acids. The germline gives CDR1 SGHRS, CDR2 YFSETQ. The CDR3 spells CASSFSGTVNNEQFF.

The chain employs TRBV5-6 and TRBJ2-2. CDR1 SGHDT and CDR2 YYEEEE come from the germline V gene. This CDR3 comprises 12 residues. CDR3 region: CASSFPSGELFF.

The V and J genes are TRBV4-2 and TRBJ1-5; TCRdb outputs TRBD1, but without DNA this stays unchecked. There are 15 residues in the CDR3. Germline values: CDR1 LGHNA, CDR2 YNFKEQ. The CDR3 here is CASSQARGGNQPQHF.

The chain uses TRBV20-1 and TRBJ2-7; the D call from TCRdb, TRBD1, cannot be confirmed without DNA. This CDR3 contains 13 residues. Germline-derived CDR1 and CDR2 are DFQATT and SNEGSKA (reference sequence). The CDR3 here is CSATGRSSYEQYF.

This CDR3 reads CASLLGLTGELFF. The chain links TRBV11-2 to TRBJ2-2; no DNA is available, so the TRBD2 call from TCRdb remains unchecked. The CDR3 is made up of 13 amino acids. Germline V CDR1 and CDR2: SGHAT, FQNNGV.

The rearrangement joins TRBV18 to TRBJ2-7; TCRdb selects TRBD1, and the lack of DNA leaves this call unchecked. CDR1 is KGHSH and CDR2 is LQKENI in the germline V gene. The CDR3 is 15 residues long. CDR3: CASSPMRTGSHEQYF.

V and J are TRBV6-5 and TRBJ2-3; no DNA is available, so the TRBD2 call from TCRdb remains unchecked. The CDR3 totals 17 residues. In germline, CDR1 is MNHEY, CDR2 SVGAGI. The CDR3 loop reads CASSYSMAGARADTQYF.

V usage is TRBV28 and J usage is TRBJ2-2; TCRdb's D call of TRBD1 is untestable without DNA. Germline CDR1 is MDHEN and CDR2 is SYDVKM. The CDR3 loop spans 18 amino acids. CDR3 loop: CASSPRGWGPSATGELFF.

The chain carries TRBV5-5 and TRBJ1-2; TCRdb names TRBD1, which stays unverified in the absence of DNA. The CDR3 is made up of 13 amino acids. CDR1 SGHKS and CDR2 YYEKEE come from the germline V gene (reference sequence). The CDR3: CASSSGDSYGYTF.